This note documents a single T cell receptor (beta chain) sequence. This CDR3 has 13 residues. The V gene lost 2 bases and the J gene lost 2 bases, with 6 bases spanning the gap. Per germline, CDR1 ENHRY and CDR2 SYGVKD. This sample was taken from a study of blood T cell repertoires in COVID-19. Per the original data handling: Reference gene primer amplification gave estimated nucleated cell counts. Here immunoSEQ multiplex PCR was the method, and the copy in TCRdb shows in-frame clones only, minus some. V, J and clone size were drawn from that table, and D and trimming were deduced from the DNA. The sample contains about 410,000 clones, more than 80% of which appear only once.

Material for sequencing was peripheral blood. This TCR derives from a woman in her 30s with active or convalescent COVID-19. This sequence joins TRBV10-3 and TRBJ1-1; no reliable D call. CDR3 region: CAISEATNTEAFF. The DNA for the CDR3 is TGTGCCATCAGTGAGGCGACAAACACTGAAGCTTTCTTT.